Each of the 16 T cell receptor beta chains below was sequenced from the same sample in a study of T-cell reconstitution after alpha-beta-depleted transplantation in children. Preparation of the TCRbeta library involved a method that used unique molecular identifiers. TCRdb fed the PCR reads into MiXCR, producing one record per CDR3 protein. The sample includes some 190,000 distinct CDR3 sequences, over 8.5% of them seen just once. The sequencing here drew on PBMCs, taken before TCRalphabeta/CD19-depleted stem cell transplant. Receptor source: a boy under 10 years old with acute myeloid leukemia, due to receive a stem cell transplant.

V gene TRBV12-3 or TRBV12-4 combines with J gene TRBJ2-3; D is unclear. Trimming pared 3 bases from V and 0 bases from J, leaving 10 bases between. This CDR3 has 15 residues. CDR3 in amino acids: CASSFRPSSTDTQYF. CDR3 in DNA: TGTGCCAGCAGTTTTCGTCCGTCTAGCACAGATACGCAGTATTTT.

This clonotype has a count of ten or more. DNA of the CDR3: TGCAGTGCTAGGGACACCTACGAGCAGTACTTC. It yields the protein CSARDTYEQYF. This chain links TRBV20-1 with TRBJ2-7; D is perhaps TRBD1 (5 bases). The V gene lost 3 bases and the J gene lost 2 bases, with 5 bases spanning the gap. This CDR3 contains 11 residues. The germline V gene encodes CDR1 DFQATT and CDR2 SNEGSKA (reference sequence).

In this sample, this clonotype turned up many times. The V gene is TRBV12-3 or TRBV12-4, the J gene TRBJ2-1, with D possibly being TRBD2 (6 bases). Trimming stripped 3 bases from V and 0 bases from J, with 9 bases between. The CDR3 is made up of 15 amino acids. CDR3 coding DNA: TGTGCCAGCAGTTTCGGGGGTGCCTCCTACAATGAGCAGTTCTTC. Translation: CASSFGGASYNEQFF.

This clonotype showed up many times. The rearrangement links TRBV18 to TRBJ2-3, with D unclear. The CDR3 extends over 15 amino acids. V was trimmed by 3 bases and J by 2 bases, leaving 12 bases between them. Per germline, CDR1 KGHSH and CDR2 LQKENI. The CDR3 loop reads CASSPRARPTDTQYF. In nucleotides, the CDR3 is TGTGCCAGCTCACCCCGGGCCAGGCCCACAGATACGCAGTATTTT.

V and J are TRBV3-1 and TRBJ2-7; D perhaps matches TRBD2 (6 bases). The germline V gene encodes CDR1 LGHDT and CDR2 YNNKEL (reference sequence). The CDR3 contains 21 residues. The V end was cut by 4 bases, the J end by 2 bases, with 33 bases between. The CDR3 DNA sequence: TGTGCCAGCAGCCTCGATGGTCCCAGACCCGACGGAGGGACGCGGCCCTACGAGCAGTACTTC. Amino acid sequence: CASSLDGPRPDGGTRPYEQYF.

This rearrangement joins TRBV5-1 to TRBJ1-1; 8 nucleotides agree with TRBD1. Losses at the gene ends were 4 bases for V and 8 bases for J; bases not matched to a gene: 10. The CDR3 runs to 14 residues. Germline loops: CDR1 SGHRS, CDR2 YFSETQ. The CDR3 bases are TGCGCCAGCAGCCACCCTGACAGGGGAGAGGAAGCTTTCTTT. This sequence encodes CASSHPDRGEEAFF.

The chain has TRBV4-2 and TRBJ2-3; TRBD2 aligns across 8 bases. Germline V gene data show CDR1 as LGHNA and CDR2 as YNFKEQ. V gave up 8 bases and J gave up 2 bases; unmatched junction bases: 27. This CDR3 spans 21 amino acids. The CDR3 bases are TGTGCCAGCTTCAGCCCCATCCGGGTTTCGGGGGGGGGGCACAACACAGATACGCAGTATTTT. This codes for CASFSPIRVSGGGHNTDTQYF.

This clonotype came up many times. V is TRBV5-6 and J is TRBJ2-5; weak D call: TRBD2 (5 bases). The CDR3 loop spans 16 amino acids. Germline V lookup: CDR1 SGHDT, CDR2 YYEEEE. Trimming took 9 bases from V and 0 from J, leaving 21 bases between them. CDR3 nucleotide sequence: TGTGCCATGGGCCCCGGACTGATGACCAACCAAGAGACCCAGTACTTC. It translates to CAMGPGLMTNQETQYF.

Turning to this clonotype: The germline gene is not matched at one end of the junction; a read error may be the cause. The rearrangement links TRBV12-3 or TRBV12-4 to TRBJ1-2; no reliable D call. The CDR3 is 13 amino acids. This CDR3 reads CASSSGPNYGDTF. CDR3 in DNA: TGTGCCAGCAGTTCAGGTCCTAACTATGGCGACACCTTC.

This clonotype was found a few times. An end of the junction does not agree with germline; a read error may underlie this. This sequence joins TRBV20-1 and TRBJ1-5; 7 bases agree with TRBD1. The CDR3 consists of 16 residues. In germline, CDR1 is DFQATT, CDR2 SNEGSKA (reference sequence). CDR3 amino acids: CCATPMGQILNQPQHF. The DNA of the CDR3 is TGCTGTGCTACGCCGATGGGACAGATATTAAATCAGCCCCAGCATTTT.

This clonotype was counted many times. V usage is TRBV5-1 and J usage is TRBJ2-1; D gene unclear. The CDR3 extends over 17 amino acids. Germline V lookup: CDR1 SGHRS, CDR2 YFSETQ. V shed 4 bases and J shed 2 bases, with 19 bases lying between them. The CDR3 sequence is CASSPGRALTPYNEQFF. The CDR3 DNA sequence: TGCGCCAGCAGCCCGGGCCGGGCCCTAACCCCCTACAATGAGCAGTTCTTC.

About this clonotype: This sequence may be a read error, since a much larger clone differs from it by one base. The chain employs TRBV20-1 and TRBJ2-7, with D tentatively TRBD1 (5 bases). The V gene lost 5 bases and the J gene lost 8 bases, with 22 bases spanning the gap. Per the germline V gene, CDR1 is DFQATT and CDR2 is SNEGSKA (reference sequence). This CDR3 is 14 amino acids long. The CDR3 DNA is TGCAGTGCTCCGGACCAGGGAAAGGGTTACAAGCAGTACTTC. It is translated as CSAPDQGKGYKQYF.

This clonotype was counted at least ten times. The chain has TRBV10-3 and TRBJ2-1; no clear D gene. Germline CDR1 reads ENHRY; CDR2 reads SYGVKD. There are 15 residues in the CDR3. The V and J ends lost 6 bases and 0 bases respectively, with 12 bases between them. The CDR3 region is CAISVLGSSYNEQFF. As DNA, the CDR3 is TGTGCCATCAGCGTACTCGGAAGCTCCTACAATGAGCAGTTCTTC.

On this clonotype itself: A single base separates this from a much larger clone, so it may be a read error. The rearrangement links TRBV20-1 to TRBJ1-2; the D is unclear. V was clipped by 1 base and J by 5 bases, with 20 bases between them. Germline-derived CDR1 and CDR2 are DFQATT and SNEGSKA (reference sequence). The CDR3 is 16 residues long. CDR3: CSARGRREKHYYGYTF. CDR3 coding DNA: TGCAGTGCTAGAGGCAGGCGTGAGAAGCACTATTATGGCTACACCTTC.

This clonotype came up many times. The genes are TRBV6-4 and TRBJ2-2, with no clear D. The CDR3 is made up of 15 amino acids. Germline V lookup: CDR1 MRHNA, CDR2 SNTAGT. V lost 7 bases to trimming and J lost 3 bases, with 15 bases between them. In DNA form, the CDR3 reads TGTGCCAGCATTAACATTCTGCAAGACACCGGGGAGCTGTTTTTT. It specifies CASINILQDTGELFF.

This clonotype was detected many times. The chain uses TRBV12-3 or TRBV12-4 and TRBJ2-7, with no clear D. The CDR3 covers 13 residues. V was pared by 6 bases and J by 3 bases, with 12 bases between. This CDR3 reads CASSLSRIYEQYF. The CDR3 DNA reads as TGTGCCAGCAGCCTTAGCCGGATCTACGAGCAGTACTTC.